The rows below give T cell receptor beta chains drawn from one sample of a study of T cells in Graves' hyperthyroidism and ophthalmopathy. Using its own MiXCR run on the multiplex PCR reads, TCRdb lists one record per CDR3 protein. The sample comprises 350,000 to 450,000 distinct CDR3 sequences, approximately 18% of which are singletons, and 30% to 40% rests with the top ten. What was sequenced was blood. Receptor source: a young woman with Graves' hyperthyroidism that later progressed to Graves' ophthalmopathy. Both conserved end residues are part of each CDR3. A D gene is named only where the DNA matches it firmly. The size entry is marked missing in some rows and otherwise reads once, few, many or a size class.

abundance: many; d_gene: TRBD1; j_gene: TRBJ2-5; v_gene: TRBV30; CDR3aa: CAWSVVVRTGGRETQYF; CDR3nt: TGTGCCTGGAGTGTGGTTGTTAGGACAGGGGGTCGAGAGACCCAGTACTTC
abundance: many; d_gene: NA; j_gene: TRBJ1-2; v_gene: TRBV20-1; CDR3aa: CSARDQGTEIYGYTF; CDR3nt: TGCAGTGCTAGAGATCAGGGAACGGAAATCTATGGCTACACCTTC
abundance: many; d_gene: NA; j_gene: TRBJ2-7; v_gene: TRBV12-3/TRBV12-4; CDR3aa: CASSLLGWGRSLTYEQYF; CDR3nt: TGTGCCAGCAGTTTACTTGGTTGGGGACGGAGTTTAACCTACGAGCAGTACTTC
abundance: few; d_gene: TRBD2; j_gene: TRBJ2-2; v_gene: TRBV5-1; CDR3aa: CASSTGLASTGELFF; CDR3nt: TGCGCCAGCAGTACGGGACTAGCGAGCACGGGGGAGCTGTTTTTT
abundance: NA; d_gene: NA; j_gene: TRBJ1-5; v_gene: TRBV19; CDR3aa: CASFGPPGAQHF; CDR3nt: TGTGCCAGTTTTGGGCCTCCGGGGGCCCAGCATTTT
abundance: many; d_gene: NA; j_gene: TRBJ1-2; v_gene: TRBV6-2/TRBV6-3; CDR3aa: CASSSSPAVFDGYTF; CDR3nt: TGTGCCAGCAGCTCGAGTCCCGCGGTCTTCGATGGCTACACCTTC
abundance: many; d_gene: TRBD1; j_gene: TRBJ1-3; v_gene: TRBV28; CDR3aa: CASSPRTGGSGNTIYF; CDR3nt: TGTGCCAGCAGTCCCAGGACAGGAGGCTCTGGAAACACCATATATTTT
abundance: many; d_gene: NA; j_gene: TRBJ2-3; v_gene: TRBV27; CDR3aa: CASSFLAETDTQYF; CDR3nt: TGTGCCAGCAGTTTCTTAGCGGAGACAGATACGCAGTATTTT
abundance: many; d_gene: NA; j_gene: TRBJ2-7; v_gene: TRBV27; CDR3aa: CASSLPGDEQYF; CDR3nt: TGTGCCAGCAGTTTACCAGGGGACGAGCAGTACTTC
abundance: many; d_gene: NA; j_gene: TRBJ1-1; v_gene: TRBV5-5; CDR3aa: CASSLEHTDPTEAFF; CDR3nt: TGTGCCAGCAGCTTGGAACACACAGATCCCACTGAAGCTTTCTTT
abundance: NA; d_gene: NA; j_gene: TRBJ2-2; v_gene: TRBV19; CDR3aa: CAGRGLGTGNTGELFF; CDR3nt: TGTGCCGGTAGGGGCCTGGGTACGGGGAACACCGGGGAGCTGTTTTTT
abundance: many; d_gene: NA; j_gene: TRBJ1-6; v_gene: TRBV11-2; CDR3aa: CASSLAGNNSPLHF; CDR3nt: TGTGCCAGCAGCTTAGCAGGAAATAATTCACCCCTCCACTTT
abundance: NA; d_gene: TRBD2; j_gene: TRBJ2-1; v_gene: TRBV28; CDR3aa: CASSLGEPGLAHDEQFF; CDR3nt: TGTGCCAGCAGCCTAGGGGAGCCGGGACTAGCCCATGATGAGCAGTTCTTC
abundance: NA; d_gene: TRBD2; j_gene: TRBJ2-5; v_gene: TRBV2; CDR3aa: CASSLSGGAQETQYF; CDR3nt: TGTGCCAGCAGCCTCAGCGGGGGGGCACAAGAGACCCAGTACTTC
abundance: many; d_gene: TRBD1; j_gene: TRBJ2-7; v_gene: TRBV28; CDR3aa: CASRGQVDEQYF; CDR3nt: TGTGCCAGCAGAGGACAGGTCGACGAGCAGTACTTC
abundance: NA; d_gene: NA; j_gene: TRBJ1-2; v_gene: TRBV19; CDR3aa: CASSSLEGNRDRYGYTF; CDR3nt: TGTGCCAGTAGTAGCCTCGAAGGTAACCGAGACCGCTATGGCTACACCTTC
abundance: many; d_gene: NA; j_gene: TRBJ1-2; v_gene: TRBV28; CDR3aa: CASSLSAYGYTF; CDR3nt: TGTGCCAGCAGTTTATCAGCCTATGGCTACACCTTC
abundance: NA; d_gene: NA; j_gene: TRBJ2-5; v_gene: TRBV6-1; CDR3aa: CATSQGQETQYF; CDR3nt: TGTGCCACCTCCCAGGGACAAGAGACCCAGTACTTC
abundance: many; d_gene: TRBD1; j_gene: TRBJ1-2; v_gene: TRBV20-1; CDR3aa: CSARAAMTGTGYTF; CDR3nt: TGCAGTGCTAGAGCCGCAATGACAGGGACTGGCTACACCTTC
abundance: many; d_gene: NA; j_gene: TRBJ2-7; v_gene: TRBV29-1; CDR3aa: CSALDQSYEQYF; CDR3nt: TGCAGCGCGCTTGACCAGTCCTACGAGCAGTACTTC
abundance: NA; d_gene: NA; j_gene: TRBJ1-2; v_gene: TRBV20-1; CDR3aa: CSARKGSQYGYTF; CDR3nt: TGCAGTGCTAGGAAAGGGTCTCAGTATGGCTACACCTTC
abundance: many; d_gene: NA; j_gene: TRBJ1-1; v_gene: TRBV6-1; CDR3aa: CASSTEGSEAFF; CDR3nt: TGTGCCAGCAGTACCGAGGGGTCTGAAGCTTTCTTT
abundance: few; d_gene: NA; j_gene: TRBJ2-2; v_gene: TRBV18; CDR3aa: CASSPETNTGELFF; CDR3nt: TGTGCCAGCTCACCGGAAACGAACACCGGGGAGCTGTTTTTT
abundance: many; d_gene: TRBD2; j_gene: TRBJ2-7; v_gene: TRBV7-2; CDR3aa: CASSFLRDYTYEQYF; CDR3nt: TGTGCCAGCAGCTTTCTCCGGGACTATACCTACGAGCAGTACTTC
abundance: NA; d_gene: NA; j_gene: TRBJ2-7; v_gene: TRBV7-9; CDR3aa: CASSSWTYEQYF; CDR3nt: TGTGCCAGCAGTTCTTGGACCTACGAGCAGTACTTC
abundance: NA; d_gene: NA; j_gene: TRBJ1-1; v_gene: TRBV20-1; CDR3aa: CSGSGGLDTTEAFF; CDR3nt: TGCAGTGGGAGTGGGGGGCTCGACACGACTGAAGCTTTCTTT
abundance: NA; d_gene: NA; j_gene: TRBJ1-2; v_gene: TRBV4-1; CDR3aa: CASSQLQLKTGRWIDYGYTF; CDR3nt: TGCGCCAGCAGCCAATTACAACTAAAAACGGGACGGTGGATAGACTATGGCTACACCTTC
abundance: few; d_gene: NA; j_gene: TRBJ1-1; v_gene: TRBV4-2; CDR3aa: CASSQVSRGPTETEAFF; CDR3nt: TGTGCCAGCAGCCAGGTTTCCCGGGGCCCGACGGAGACTGAAGCTTTCTTT
abundance: many; d_gene: NA; j_gene: TRBJ2-7; v_gene: TRBV7-8; CDR3aa: CASSLDSRASIPEQYF; CDR3nt: TGTGCCAGCAGCCTCGACAGTCGGGCCTCCATTCCCGAGCAGTACTTC
abundance: NA; d_gene: NA; j_gene: TRBJ1-2; v_gene: TRBV6-1; CDR3aa: CASSFSRMGYYGYTF; CDR3nt: TGTGCCAGCAGTTTCAGCAGGATGGGCTACTATGGCTACACCTTC
abundance: many; d_gene: TRBD2; j_gene: TRBJ2-5; v_gene: TRBV6-1; CDR3aa: CASSKLAGGGETQYF; CDR3nt: TGTGCCAGCAGTAAACTAGCGGGAGGGGGAGAGACCCAGTACTTC
abundance: NA; d_gene: NA; j_gene: TRBJ2-1; v_gene: TRBV15; CDR3aa: CATSREIGTYNEQFF; CDR3nt: TGTGCCACCAGCAGAGAAATTGGCACCTACAATGAGCAGTTCTTC
abundance: many; d_gene: NA; j_gene: TRBJ1-2; v_gene: TRBV7-9; CDR3aa: CASSTGTDYGYTF; CDR3nt: TGTGCCAGCAGCACGGGTACGGACTATGGCTACACCTTC
abundance: many; d_gene: NA; j_gene: TRBJ2-2; v_gene: TRBV11-2; CDR3aa: CASTPNPTGELFF; CDR3nt: TGTGCCAGCACCCCCAACCCCACCGGGGAGCTGTTTTTT
abundance: few; d_gene: NA; j_gene: TRBJ1-5; v_gene: TRBV27; CDR3aa: CASSLRENQPQHF; CDR3nt: TGTGCCAGCAGTTTAAGGGAGAATCAGCCCCAGCATTTT
abundance: many; d_gene: NA; j_gene: TRBJ1-1; v_gene: TRBV2; CDR3aa: CASSERGKHTEAFF; CDR3nt: TGTGCCAGCAGTGAACGGGGAAAGCACACTGAAGCTTTCTTT
abundance: NA; d_gene: TRBD2; j_gene: TRBJ2-1; v_gene: TRBV19; CDR3aa: CASSIFSGKEQFF; CDR3nt: TGTGCCAGTAGTATCTTTAGCGGGAAGGAGCAGTTCTTC
abundance: NA; d_gene: NA; j_gene: TRBJ2-3; v_gene: TRBV4-1; CDR3aa: CASSPKTYIADTQYF; CDR3nt: TGCGCCAGCAGCCCTAAGACTTATATTGCAGATACGCAGTATTTT
abundance: NA; d_gene: TRBD2; j_gene: TRBJ2-5; v_gene: TRBV20-1; CDR3aa: CSATGPPGGETQYF; CDR3nt: TGCAGTGCCACCGGGCCGCCGGGAGGTGAGACCCAGTACTTC
abundance: few; d_gene: NA; j_gene: TRBJ1-6; v_gene: TRBV20-1; CDR3aa: CSATRAVINSPLHF; CDR3nt: TGCAGTGCTACGCGCGCGGTGATTAATTCACCCCTCCACTTT
abundance: many; d_gene: NA; j_gene: TRBJ2-7; v_gene: TRBV28; CDR3aa: CASSSPGTGASYEQYF; CDR3nt: TGTGCCAGCAGTAGCCCGGGTACGGGGGCGTCCTACGAGCAGTACTTC
abundance: many; d_gene: NA; j_gene: TRBJ1-2; v_gene: TRBV11-3; CDR3aa: CASSLDRRPICGYGYTF; CDR3nt: TGTGCCAGCAGCTTAGATCGAAGGCCCATATGTGGCTATGGCTACACCTTC